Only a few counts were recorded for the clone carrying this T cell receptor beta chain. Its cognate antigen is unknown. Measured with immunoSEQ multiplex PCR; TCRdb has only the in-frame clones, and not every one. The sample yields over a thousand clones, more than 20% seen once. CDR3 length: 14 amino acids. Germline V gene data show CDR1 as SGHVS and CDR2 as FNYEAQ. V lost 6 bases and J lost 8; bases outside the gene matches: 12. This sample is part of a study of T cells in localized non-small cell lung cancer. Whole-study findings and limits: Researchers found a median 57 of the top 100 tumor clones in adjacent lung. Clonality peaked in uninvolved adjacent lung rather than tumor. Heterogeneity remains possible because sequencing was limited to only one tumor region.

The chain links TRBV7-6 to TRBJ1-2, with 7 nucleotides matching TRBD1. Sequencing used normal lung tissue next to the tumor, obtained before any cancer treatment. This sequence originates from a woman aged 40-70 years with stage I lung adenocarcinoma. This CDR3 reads CASRERQGFYGYTF. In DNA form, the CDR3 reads TGTGCCAGCAGGGAAAGACAGGGATTCTACGGCTACACCTTC.